This T cell receptor (beta chain) emerged from a study of cytomegalovirus exposure and HLA in healthy donors. TCRdb's table, derived via immunoSEQ multiplex PCR, lists solely in-frame clones and lacks some. Here the sample spans 95,000 to 150,000 clones, approximately 94% being singletons. The donors were part of the validation cohort, which consisted of about 120 subjects and was separate from the first cohort of several hundred subjects. This clonotype was obtained from a man aged 18 to 29 in good health and CMV-seronegative. Input material: PBMCs.

The CDR3 DNA reads TGCGCCAGCAGCCGATGGGACAGGGAAATGACCACTGAAGCTTTCTTT. Amino acids: CASSRWDREMTTEAFF. The genes are TRBV4-1 and TRBJ1-1, with 9 bases identical to TRBD1. V lost 4 bases and J lost 4; bases outside the gene matches: 10. From germline, CDR1 is MGHRA and CDR2 YSYEKL. The CDR3 sequence is 16 residues long.